This TCR beta chain was recorded in a study of OX40 agonist ivuxolimab in advanced cancers. As for the study in general: Patients were infused with ivuxolimab every 2 weeks at 0.01 to 10 mg/kg. Melanoma, hepatocellular carcinoma, head and neck or renal cell cancer occurred in dose-escalation patients. Whole-study results and caveats: At 0.1 to 3.0 mg/kg and by week 6, CD4+ and CD8+ T cells in the blood had expanded clonally.

This clone has a single count. Antigen: not known. Assay used: immunoSEQ multiplex PCR; TCRdb lists only in-frame clones, some missing. The table records 30,000 to 35,000 clones, more than 70% of them present only once. The sample here was CD4+ or CD8+ T cells sorted from blood, taken in a trial of the OX40 agonist ivuxolimab. The sequence came from an adult with an advanced solid tumor such as melanoma, head and neck, liver or kidney cancer.

For the CDR3, the DNA is TGTGCCAGCAGCGCCCAGGGTCGGGACACCATATATTTT. Its translation is CASSAQGRDTIYF. The chain has TRBV2 and TRBJ1-3; D might be TRBD1 (5 bases). Per the germline V gene, CDR1 is SNHLY and CDR2 is FYNNEI. Trimming took 6 bases from V and 8 from J, leaving 14 bases between them. The CDR3 is 13 residues long.